This TCR beta chain is drawn from a study of T cell responses to AZD1222 COVID-19 vaccine. This clone appeared once. Libraries were prepared by immunoSEQ multiplex PCR; TCRdb keeps only in-frame clonotypes and omits some of them. The table has 100,000 to 150,000 clones, 92% seen once. The specimen was peripheral blood, collected 28 days after the second AZD1222 dose. The TCR comes from an adult who received the AZD1222 COVID-19 vaccine.

The CDR3 DNA follows: TGCGCCAGCAGCTTGGGGGCTCGGAACACTGAAGCTTTCTTT. Translated: CASSLGARNTEAFF. The chain carries TRBV5-1 and TRBJ1-1; D gene uncertain. The CDR3 contains 14 residues. Deletions cut 0 bases from V and 1 base from J, with 7 bases between. Germline loops: CDR1 SGHRS, CDR2 YFSETQ.